Following are 31 T cell receptor beta chains from one sample sequenced in a study of blood T cell repertoires in COVID-19. Only in-frame clones appear in the TCRdb table, and some are missing; sequencing was by immunoSEQ multiplex PCR. The sample has about 180,000 clones; approximately 85% are singletons. Sequencing was carried out using peripheral blood. All receptors derive from a man aged 55 to 70 with acute or convalescent COVID-19.

The chain is built from TRBV30 and TRBJ2-3; 7 bases match TRBD2. CDR1 is GTSNPN, CDR2 SVGIG, per germline (reference sequence). Trimming removed 5 bases from V and 2 bases from J; junction bases left unmatched: 13. The CDR3 is made up of 16 amino acids. The CDR3 DNA sequence: TGTGCCTGGGGAGGTGTTGCGGGAGCATCCACAGATACGCAGTATTTT. It is translated as CAWGGVAGASTDTQYF. The variable domain in full, with the rest retrieved from reference TRBV30 and TRBJ2-3, is SQTIHQWPATLVQPVGSPLSLECTVEGTSNPNLYWYRQAAGRGLQLLFYSVGIGQISSEVPQNLSASRPQDRQFILSSKKLLLSDSGFYLCAWGGVAGASTDTQYFGPGTRLTVL.

The V call is TRBV19, the J call TRBJ2-5, with 9 bases matching TRBD1. The CDR3 spans 14 residues. Looked up from germline, CDR1 is LNHDA and CDR2 is SQIVND (reference sequence). J lost 7 bases, V lost 0 bases, and 3 bases had no gene match. For the CDR3, the DNA is TGTGCCAGTAGTATAGACCGACAGGGGGGGACCCAGTACTTC. Translated: CASSIDRQGGTQYF.

The chain has TRBV19 and TRBJ2-3; TRBD2 matches at 9 bases. V trimming: 7 bases; J trimming: 5 bases; junction bases outside the gene matches: 7. Germline CDR1 is LNHDA and CDR2 is SQIVND (reference sequence). The CDR3 totals 14 residues. The CDR3: CASNGGRAGDTQYF. The CDR3 nucleotides are TGTGCCAGTAATGGCGGGAGGGCAGGAGATACGCAGTATTTT.

The chain has TRBV15 and TRBJ2-5; D ambiguous. Looked up from germline, CDR1 is LNHNV and CDR2 is YYDKDF (reference sequence). This CDR3 has 13 residues. Trimming took off 3 bases at V and 1 base at J, with 6 bases between the two ends. As DNA, the CDR3 is TGTGCCACCAGCAGTCAGATCCAAGAGACCCAGTACTTC. Translated, it gives CATSSQIQETQYF.

The chain employs TRBV6-5 and TRBJ2-5; D not resolved. The CDR3 contains 15 residues. The V gene lost 4 bases and the J gene lost 1 base, with 13 bases spanning the gap. Germline loops: CDR1 MNHEY, CDR2 SVGAGI. This CDR3 reads CASSFSQTAQETQYF. The CDR3 DNA reads TGTGCCAGCAGTTTTTCCCAAACAGCCCAAGAGACCCAGTACTTC.

This chain uses TRBV4-1 with TRBJ2-4; 7 nucleotides agree with TRBD1. Germline CDR1 MGHRA, CDR2 YSYEKL. The CDR3 has 18 amino acids. The V gene end was trimmed by 1 base and the J gene end by 0 bases; junction bases not matched to a gene: 9. Here the CDR3 DNA reads TGCGCCAGCAGCCAAGGAAATACAGGGGTTGGAGCCAAAAACATTCAGTACTTC. Its translation is CASSQGNTGVGAKNIQYF.

The chain has TRBV5-1 and TRBJ2-7; perhaps TRBD1 as D (8 bases). CDR1 SGHRS and CDR2 YFSETQ come from the germline V gene. This CDR3 comprises 15 residues. The germline V and J ends were trimmed by 4 bases and 4 bases, with 18 bases remaining between them. The CDR3 nucleotides read TGCGCCAGCAGCCCTGTCACAGGGGGAGGGTACGAGCAGTACTTC. Protein sequence: CASSPVTGGGYEQYF. Supplemented by reference TRBV5-1 and TRBJ2-7, the full variable domain reads KAGVTQTPRYLIKTRGQQVTLSCSPISGHRSVSWYQQTPGQGLQFLFEYFSETQRNKGNFPGRFSGRQFSNSRSEMNVSTLELGDSALYLCASSPVTGGGYEQYFGPGTRLTVT.

This clone has only a few counts. V and J are TRBV9 and TRBJ1-2; possible D gene TRBD1, 5 bases. CDR1 SGDLS and CDR2 YYNGEE come from the germline V gene. V lost 4 bases, J lost 6 bases, and 10 bases lay in between. This CDR3 has 12 amino acids. The CDR3 region is CASSPQTDGYTF. The CDR3, as DNA: TGTGCCAGCAGCCCCCAGACAGATGGCTACACCTTC. The full variable domain, completed using reference TRBV9 and TRBJ1-2, is DSGVTQTPKHLITATGQRVTLRCSPRSGDLSVYWYQQSLDQGLQFLIQYYNGEERAKGNILERFSAQQFPDLHSELNLSSLELGDSALYFCASSPQTDGYTFGSGTRLTVV.

This chain joins TRBV4-1 and TRBJ1-6, with a tentative D call TRBD1 (5 bases). V was trimmed by 5 bases and J by 5 bases, leaving 13 bases between them. From germline, CDR1 is MGHRA and CDR2 YSYEKL. The CDR3 runs to 15 residues. CDR3 sequence reads: CASSTRAGDNSPLHF. The CDR3 bases are TGCGCCAGCAGCACCAGGGCGGGGGATAATTCACCCCTCCACTTT.

V usage is TRBV6-5 and J usage is TRBJ1-1; TRBD1 agrees at 8 bases. V lost 6 bases to trimming and J lost 2 bases; unmatched junction nucleotides: 2. CDR1 and CDR2 from the germline V gene are MNHEY and SVGAGI. CDR3 length: 13 amino acids. The CDR3 DNA sequence: TGTGCCAGCAGGACAGGGGCAAACACTGAAGCTTTCTTT. Its translation: CASRTGANTEAFF.

The chain employs TRBV3-1 (or the pseudogene TRBV3-2) and TRBJ2-7, with unresolved D. Trimming shortened V by 2 bases and J by 6 bases, and 8 bases separated the two germline ends. CDR3 length: 12 residues. Germline V lookup: CDR1 LGHDT, CDR2 YNNKEL (reference sequence). Here the CDR3 reads CASSQSRSEQYF. Written as DNA, the CDR3 is TGTGCCAGCAGCCAAAGTCGGAGCGAGCAGTACTTC.

V usage is TRBV7-9 and J usage is TRBJ2-7; 11 bases line up with TRBD2. V shed 4 bases and J 5 bases; nucleotides not matched to a gene: 7. This CDR3 comprises 15 residues. CDR1 SEHNR and CDR2 FQNEAQ come from the germline V gene (reference sequence). The CDR3 region is CASSSSSGRTHEQYF. CDR3 nucleotides: TGTGCCAGCAGCTCCTCTAGCGGGAGGACGCACGAGCAGTACTTC.

This clone is a singleton in its sample. The chain uses TRBV21-1 and TRBJ2-1; TRBD1, the table's D call, was not compared with the DNA. TRBV21-1 is a pseudogene segment. The CDR3 sequence is 17 residues long. CDR3 in DNA: TGTGCCAGCAGCAATCCTCCGGGACAGGGGGGGAACAATGAGCAGTTCTTC. Protein: CASSNPPGQGGNNEQFF.

The chain recombines TRBV3-1 (or the pseudogene TRBV3-2) with TRBJ1-1; maybe TRBD1 (5 bases). The CDR3 runs to 15 residues. CDR1 LGHDT and CDR2 YNNKEL come from the germline V gene (reference sequence). Trimming took 3 bases from V and 4 from J, leaving 15 bases between them. The DNA for the CDR3 is TGTGCCAGCAGCCAGGCCCAGGGCCTGGCCACTGAAGCTTTCTTT. Residues: CASSQAQGLATEAFF.

This chain links TRBV19 with TRBJ2-7; maybe TRBD2 (5 bases). Germline V gives CDR1 LNHDA, CDR2 SQIVND (reference sequence). The CDR3 is made up of 15 amino acids. Between the trimmed V and J ends, which lost 4 bases and 7 bases, there was a span of 20 bases. The CDR3 loop reads CASSNRGAGGGEQYF. The DNA for the CDR3 is TGTGCCAGTAGTAACCGGGGTGCGGGCGGCGGTGAGCAGTACTTC.

CDR3 DNA: TGTGCCAGCAGCTTAGACAGTACTTCGAACAATGAGCAGTTCTTC. The encoded protein is CASSLDSTSNNEQFF. The chain links TRBV7-2 to TRBJ2-1, with no clear D. The V gene's germline CDR1 is SGHTA and CDR2 FQGNSA. The V and J ends lost 1 base and 5 bases respectively, with 12 bases between them. The CDR3 spans 15 residues.

This clone was counted a few times. V usage is TRBV12-3 or TRBV12-4 and J usage is TRBJ2-7, with 10 bases matching TRBD2. Trimming removed 6 bases from V and 2 bases from J; junction bases left unmatched: 1. The CDR3 extends over 13 amino acids. In DNA, the CDR3 is TGTGCCAGCAGAGCGGGAGGGCCCTACGAGCAGTACTTC. Translating gives CASRAGGPYEQYF.

This rearrangement joins TRBV6-5 to TRBJ2-7; 10 bases agree with TRBD2. The germline gives CDR1 MNHEY, CDR2 SVGAGI. V lost 6 bases and J lost 3; bases outside the gene matches: 8. There are 15 residues in the CDR3. CDR3 in amino acids: CASRTIAGGRYEQYF. Written as DNA, the CDR3 is TGTGCCAGCAGAACCATAGCGGGAGGCCGCTACGAGCAGTACTTC.

The chain recombines TRBV10-3 with TRBJ1-2; maybe TRBD1 (5 bases). CDR3 length: 14 residues. The germline V gene has CDR1 ENHRY and CDR2 SYGVKD. V was clipped by 8 bases and J by 5 bases, with 18 bases between them. The CDR3 DNA is TGTGCCATCCCGTCCAGGGCAGGGTTTTATGGCTACACCTTC. It yields the protein CAIPSRAGFYGYTF.

The V gene is TRBV28, the J gene TRBJ1-1; D is possibly TRBD1 (6 bases). V lost 3 bases to trimming and J lost 3 bases, with 11 bases between them. Looked up from germline, CDR1 is MDHEN and CDR2 is SYDVKM. This CDR3 region has 14 residues. CDR3 sequence reads: CASSFGGGDTEAFF. CDR3 bases: TGTGCCAGCAGTTTCGGAGGGGGGGACACTGAAGCTTTCTTT.

The gene calls are TRBV11-1 and TRBJ2-3, with 7 nucleotides matching TRBD2. V was clipped by 6 bases and J by 2 bases; unmatched bases: 11. Per the germline V gene, CDR1 is SGHAT and CDR2 is FQDESV (reference sequence). The CDR3 has 16 amino acids. CDR3 loop: CASRLDPGLLTDTQYF. The CDR3, as DNA: TGTGCCAGCAGGTTGGACCCGGGACTACTCACAGATACGCAGTATTTT.

The rearrangement links TRBV6-5 to TRBJ2-5, with TRBD2 identical over 10 bases. The CDR3 runs 15 residues. Germline V gene lookup returns CDR1 MNHEY and CDR2 SVGAGI. The J segment lost 5 bases and the V segment lost 6 bases, leaving 9 bases of the junction unmatched. The CDR3 bases are TGTGCCAGCAGCCAACTAGCGGGATTCCGGGAGACCCAGTACTTC. It is translated as CASSQLAGFRETQYF.

The chain recombines TRBV27 with TRBJ2-3, with TRBD2 matching over 8 bases. The V gene end was trimmed by 5 bases and the J gene end by 1 base; junction bases not matched to a gene: 8. The CDR3 is made up of 16 amino acids. Germline CDR1 and CDR2: MNHEY and SMNVEV (reference sequence). The CDR3 reads CASSTIAGRGTDTQYF. Written as DNA, the CDR3 is TGTGCCAGCAGTACGATAGCGGGGAGGGGCACAGATACGCAGTATTTT.

The chain links TRBV28 to TRBJ2-1; D may be TRBD2 (5 bases). The CDR3 extends over 12 amino acids. Trimming took off 5 bases at V and 10 bases at J, with 12 bases between the two ends. From germline, CDR1 is MDHEN and CDR2 SYDVKM. This chain's CDR3 is CASSEGGVEQFF. CDR3 in DNA: TGTGCCAGCAGTGAGGGCGGCGTAGAGCAGTTCTTC.

This clone was detected once. The chain links TRBV21-1 to TRBJ2-1; the table names TRBD2, a call not compared with the DNA. TRBV21-1 is annotated as a pseudogene. This CDR3 is 17 amino acids long. CDR3 residues: CASSKSSSGRPYNEQFF. The CDR3 DNA follows: TGTGCCAGCAGCAAGAGCTCTAGCGGGAGACCCTACAATGAGCAGTTCTTC.

This chain uses TRBV9 with TRBJ1-4; maybe TRBD1 (6 bases). Per germline, CDR1 SGDLS and CDR2 YYNGEE. CDR3 length equals 15 residues. V shed 2 bases and J shed 4 bases, with 12 bases lying between them. The CDR3 is CASSVLPDSNEKLFF. The CDR3 bases are TGTGCCAGCAGCGTCCTCCCGGACAGTAATGAAAAACTGTTTTTT.

This clone was detected a few times. The chain recombines TRBV28 with TRBJ1-6; weak D call: TRBD1 (6 bases). Per germline, CDR1 MDHEN and CDR2 SYDVKM. Trimming took 6 bases from V and 9 from J, leaving 12 bases between them. This CDR3 has 13 amino acids. Written as DNA, the CDR3 is TGTGCCAGCAGGCCAGGGGACGCTTCACCCCTCCACTTT. Protein sequence: CASRPGDASPLHF.

The rearrangement links TRBV10-3 to TRBJ1-1; 10 bases agree with TRBD1. V lost 4 bases, J lost 1 base, and 3 bases stayed unmatched. This CDR3 comprises 15 residues. CDR1 and CDR2 from the germline V gene are ENHRY and SYGVKD. CDR3 DNA sequence: TGTGCCATCAGTGGGACAGGGGGTACGAACACTGAAGCTTTCTTT. Translation: CAISGTGGTNTEAFF.

As to this clone: One end of the junction fails to match germline, which may point to a read error. This chain joins TRBV7-7 and TRBJ2-1; 14 nucleotides line up with TRBD2. In germline, CDR1 is SSHAT, CDR2 FNYEAQ (reference sequence). The CDR3 contains 18 residues. As DNA, the CDR3 is TGTGCTAGCAGCTTAGATAGGACTAGCGGGAGGAACTACAATGAGCAGTTCTTC. Translating gives CASSLDRTSGRNYNEQFF.

The V and J genes are TRBV27 and TRBJ1-4; 10 bases fit TRBD1. The V gene end was trimmed by 2 bases and the J gene end by 8 bases; junction bases not matched to a gene: 5. CDR3 length: 15 residues. In germline, CDR1 is MNHEY, CDR2 SMNVEV (reference sequence). CDR3 DNA sequence: TGTGCCAGCAGTTTAGGGGGGACAGGGGTGGAAAAACTGTTTTTT. Amino acids: CASSLGGTGVEKLFF.

The chain employs TRBV11-2 and TRBJ1-4; 8 bases map to TRBD1. J lost 5 bases, V lost 3 bases, and 2 bases had no gene match. The CDR3 is 14 residues long. Germline V gene lookup returns CDR1 SGHAT and CDR2 FQNNGV. The CDR3 bases are TGTGCCAGCAGCTTCCGACAGGGGAATGAAAAACTGTTTTTT. Protein product: CASSFRQGNEKLFF.